These 8 T cell receptor beta chains were sequenced from one sample in a study of T cells in Graves' hyperthyroidism and ophthalmopathy. RNA transcripts yielded amplified TCR beta CDR3 regions. The TCR CDR3 was amplified in a first-round RT-PCR using the HTBI primer set. TCRdb re-called the multiplex PCR reads through MiXCR, storing one row per CDR3 protein. The table lists roughly 710,000 distinct CDR3 sequences, 35% of them singletons. Input material: blood. The source is a woman in her 40s with Graves' hyperthyroidism.

The chain recombines TRBV6-5 with TRBJ1-3; D may be TRBD1 (6 bases). The CDR3 loop spans 18 amino acids. V lost 2 bases, J lost 2 bases, and 19 bases lay in between. Germline CDR1 and CDR2: MNHEY and SVGAGI. The CDR3 DNA is TGTGCCAGCAGTTACGGCTCTTGGCAGGGGACACCTGGAAACACCATATATTTT. It specifies CASSYGSWQGTPGNTIYF.

The chain joins TRBV6-5 to TRBJ1-2, with D perhaps matching TRBD1 (5 bases). Trimming shortened V by 5 bases and J by 4 bases, and 14 bases separated the two germline ends. CDR1 and CDR2 from the germline V gene are MNHEY and SVGAGI. The length of the CDR3 is 14 residues. CDR3 sequence reads: CASSPPGGFYGYTF. DNA for the CDR3: TGTGCCAGCAGTCCCCCGGGGGGGTTCTATGGCTACACCTTC.

The chain links TRBV4-3 to TRBJ1-6; no clear D. The germline gives CDR1 LGHNA, CDR2 YSLEER. V lost 1 base and J 8 bases, leaving 24 bases between the germline ends. The CDR3 is made up of 19 amino acids. The CDR3 nucleotides read TGCGCCAGCAGCCAAGCGGGGTTTCTCCGCCAGGTGGCAGATTCACCCCTCCACTTT. Translated, it gives CASSQAGFLRQVADSPLHF.

Only a few counts were recorded for this clonotype. The J gene is TRBJ1-2, the V gene TRBV19; no clear D. CDR3 length: 14 residues. V gave up 5 bases and J gave up 0 bases, with 10 bases separating them. Looked up from germline, CDR1 is LNHDA and CDR2 is SQIVND (reference sequence). For the CDR3, the DNA is TGTGCCAGTAGTGGAGACGGAGCTAACTATGGCTACACCTTC. It yields the protein CASSGDGANYGYTF.

This clonotype showed up many times. The V call is TRBV19, the J call TRBJ2-5; D is perhaps TRBD2 (5 bases). The germline V gene encodes CDR1 LNHDA and CDR2 SQIVND (reference sequence). V gave up 5 bases and J gave up 5 bases, with 12 bases separating them. The CDR3 extends over 13 amino acids. The CDR3 region has the DNA TGTGCCAGTAGTTTGGGGAGATGGGAGACCCAGTACTTC. Encoded protein: CASSLGRWETQYF. The full variable domain, its missing parts supplied by reference TRBV19 and TRBJ2-5, is DGGITQSPKYLFRKEGQNVTLSCEQNLNHDAMYWYRQDPGQGLRLIYYSQIVNDFQKGDIAEGYSVSREKKESFPLTVTSAQKNPTAFYLCASSLGRWETQYFGPGTRLLVL.

This clonotype was counted at least ten times. The rearrangement links TRBV24-1 to TRBJ1-6; 7 bases are shared with TRBD1. CDR3 length equals 17 residues. The V segment lost 5 bases and the J segment 7 bases; nucleotides outside the gene matches: 13. Per germline, CDR1 KGHDR and CDR2 SFDVKD. CDR3 bases: TGTGCCACCAGTGGCCCAACTACAGGGGTGGGAAATTCACCCCTCCACTTT. Amino acid sequence: CATSGPTTGVGNSPLHF.

The chain links TRBV5-1 to TRBJ2-5; maybe TRBD2 (5 bases). The CDR3 has 14 amino acids. The V end was cut by 0 bases, the J end by 5 bases, with 11 bases between. Looked up from germline, CDR1 is SGHRS and CDR2 is YFSETQ. The CDR3 DNA reads as TGCGCCAGCAGCTTGGAGCAGCCGGGGGAGACCCAGTACTTC. It yields the protein CASSLEQPGETQYF. The full variable domain, completed using reference TRBV5-1 and TRBJ2-5, is KAGVTQTPRYLIKTRGQQVTLSCSPISGHRSVSWYQQTPGQGLQFLFEYFSETQRNKGNFPGRFSGRQFSNSRSEMNVSTLELGDSALYLCASSLEQPGETQYFGPGTRLLVL.

V usage is TRBV20-1 and J usage is TRBJ2-5, with TRBD2 matching over 12 bases. Germline-derived CDR1 and CDR2 are DFQATT and SNEGSKA (reference sequence). The length of the CDR3 is 18 residues. J lost 5 bases, V lost 0 bases, and 13 bases had no gene match. The CDR3: CSARDSSGGALRLETQYF. CDR3 sequence (DNA): TGCAGTGCTAGAGATTCTAGCGGGGGGGCCCTGCGGTTGGAGACCCAGTACTTC.